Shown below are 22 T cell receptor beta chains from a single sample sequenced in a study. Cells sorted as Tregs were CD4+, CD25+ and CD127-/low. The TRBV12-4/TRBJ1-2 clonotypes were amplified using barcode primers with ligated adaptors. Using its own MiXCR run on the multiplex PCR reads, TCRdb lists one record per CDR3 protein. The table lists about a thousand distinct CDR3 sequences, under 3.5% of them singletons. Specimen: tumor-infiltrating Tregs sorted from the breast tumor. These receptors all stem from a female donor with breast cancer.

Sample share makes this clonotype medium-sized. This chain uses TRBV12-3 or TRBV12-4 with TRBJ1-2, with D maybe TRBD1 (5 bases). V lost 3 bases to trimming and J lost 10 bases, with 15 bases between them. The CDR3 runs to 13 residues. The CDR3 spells CASSFDSGSIYTF. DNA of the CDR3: TGTGCCAGCAGTTTCGACAGCGGGAGTATCTACACCTTC.

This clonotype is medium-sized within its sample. The CDR3 DNA sequence: TGTGCCAGCAGTCCCACAGGAGCAGGTGGCTACACCTTC. Translating it yields CASSPTGAGGYTF. The chain carries TRBV12-3 or TRBV12-4 and TRBJ1-2, with a weak D call TRBD1 (5 bases). The germline V and J ends were trimmed by 5 bases and 7 bases, with 14 bases remaining between them. The CDR3 spans 13 residues.

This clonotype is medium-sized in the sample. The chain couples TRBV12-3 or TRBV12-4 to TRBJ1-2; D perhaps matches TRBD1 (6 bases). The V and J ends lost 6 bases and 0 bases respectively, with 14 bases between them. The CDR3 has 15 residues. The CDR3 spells CASSFGTSSNYGYTF. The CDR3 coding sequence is TGTGCCAGCAGCTTCGGGACATCCTCTAACTATGGCTACACCTTC.

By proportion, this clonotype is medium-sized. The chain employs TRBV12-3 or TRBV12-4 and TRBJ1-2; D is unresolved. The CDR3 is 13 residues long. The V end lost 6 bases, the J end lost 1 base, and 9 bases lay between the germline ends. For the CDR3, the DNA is TGTGCCAGCAGCACTGGCCTTAACTATGGCTACACCTTC. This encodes CASSTGLNYGYTF.

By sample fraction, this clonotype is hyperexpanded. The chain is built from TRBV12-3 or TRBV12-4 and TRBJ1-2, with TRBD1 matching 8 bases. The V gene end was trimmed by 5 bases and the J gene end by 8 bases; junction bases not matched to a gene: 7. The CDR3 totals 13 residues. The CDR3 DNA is TGTGCCAGCAGTCCCGGACAGGGTATGGGCTACACCTTC. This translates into CASSPGQGMGYTF.

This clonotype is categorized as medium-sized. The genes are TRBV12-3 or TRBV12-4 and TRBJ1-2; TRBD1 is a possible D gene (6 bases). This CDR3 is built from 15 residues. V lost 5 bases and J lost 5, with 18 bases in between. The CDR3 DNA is TGTGCCAGCAGTCTACAGGGCGGCGTGGTATATGGCTACACCTTC. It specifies CASSLQGGVVYGYTF.

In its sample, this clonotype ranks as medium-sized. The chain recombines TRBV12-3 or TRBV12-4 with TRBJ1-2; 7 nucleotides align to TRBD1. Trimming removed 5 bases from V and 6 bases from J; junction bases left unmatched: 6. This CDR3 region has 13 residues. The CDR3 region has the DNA TGTGCCAGCAGTCTAACAGGGGTTCATGGCTACACCTTC. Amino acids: CASSLTGVHGYTF.

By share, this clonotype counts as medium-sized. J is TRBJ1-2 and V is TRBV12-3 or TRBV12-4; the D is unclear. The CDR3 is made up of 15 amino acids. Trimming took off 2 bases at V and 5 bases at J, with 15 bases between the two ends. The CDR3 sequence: CASSLTSKGAYGYTF. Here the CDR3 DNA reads TGTGCCAGCAGTTTAACGTCAAAGGGCGCGTATGGCTACACCTTC.

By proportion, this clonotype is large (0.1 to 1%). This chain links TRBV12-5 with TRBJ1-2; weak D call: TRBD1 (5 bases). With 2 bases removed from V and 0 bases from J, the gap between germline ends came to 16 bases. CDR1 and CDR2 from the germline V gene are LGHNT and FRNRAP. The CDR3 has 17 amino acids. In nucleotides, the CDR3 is TGTGCTAGTGGTTTGAATTTCGGGACGAGAGCTAACTATGGCTACACCTTC. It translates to CASGLNFGTRANYGYTF.

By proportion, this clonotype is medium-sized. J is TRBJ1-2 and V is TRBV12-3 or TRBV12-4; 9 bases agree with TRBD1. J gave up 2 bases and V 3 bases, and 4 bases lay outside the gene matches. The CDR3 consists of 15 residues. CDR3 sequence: CASSFSGTGNYGYTF. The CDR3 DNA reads TGTGCCAGCAGTTTCTCCGGGACAGGGAACTATGGCTACACCTTC.

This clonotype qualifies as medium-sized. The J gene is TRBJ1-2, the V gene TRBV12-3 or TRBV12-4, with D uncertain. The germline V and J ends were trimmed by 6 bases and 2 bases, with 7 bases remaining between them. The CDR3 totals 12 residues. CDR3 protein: CASSGSNYGYTF. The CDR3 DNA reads TGTGCCAGCAGCGGGAGCAACTATGGCTACACCTTC.

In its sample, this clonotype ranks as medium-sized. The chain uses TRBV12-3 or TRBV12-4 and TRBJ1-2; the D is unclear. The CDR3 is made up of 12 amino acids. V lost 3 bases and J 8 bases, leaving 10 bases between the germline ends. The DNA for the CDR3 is TGTGCCAGCAGTTTCGGTGGTTACGGCTACACCTTC. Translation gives CASSFGGYGYTF.

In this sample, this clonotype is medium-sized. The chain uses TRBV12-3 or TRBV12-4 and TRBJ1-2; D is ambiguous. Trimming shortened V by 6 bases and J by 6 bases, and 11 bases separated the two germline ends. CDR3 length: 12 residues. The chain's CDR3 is CASSRSGHGYTF. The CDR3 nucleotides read TGTGCCAGCAGCCGTAGCGGGCATGGCTACACCTTC.

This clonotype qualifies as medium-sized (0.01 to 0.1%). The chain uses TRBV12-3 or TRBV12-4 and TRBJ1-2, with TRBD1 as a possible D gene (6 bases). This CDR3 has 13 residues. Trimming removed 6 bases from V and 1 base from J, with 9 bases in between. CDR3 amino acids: CASRQGNNYGYTF. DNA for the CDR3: TGTGCCAGCAGACAGGGCAATAACTATGGCTACACCTTC.

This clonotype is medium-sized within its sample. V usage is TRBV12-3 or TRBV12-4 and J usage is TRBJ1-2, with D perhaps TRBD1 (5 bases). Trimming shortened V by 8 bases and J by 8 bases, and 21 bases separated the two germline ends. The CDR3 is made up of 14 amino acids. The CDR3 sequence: CASGSQGGVGGYTF. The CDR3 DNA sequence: TGTGCCAGCGGCTCCCAGGGTGGCGTTGGAGGCTACACCTTC.

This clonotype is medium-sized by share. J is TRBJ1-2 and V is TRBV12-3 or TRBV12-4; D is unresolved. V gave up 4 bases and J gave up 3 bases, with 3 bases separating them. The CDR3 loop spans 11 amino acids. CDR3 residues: CASSSDYGYTF. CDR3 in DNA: TGTGCCAGCAGTTCGGACTATGGCTACACCTTC.

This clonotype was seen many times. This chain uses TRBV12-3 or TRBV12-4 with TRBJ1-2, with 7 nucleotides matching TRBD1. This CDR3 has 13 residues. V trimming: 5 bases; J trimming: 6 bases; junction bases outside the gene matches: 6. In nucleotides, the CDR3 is TGTGCCAGCAGTCATCGACAGGGCAATGGCTACACCTTC. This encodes CASSHRQGNGYTF.

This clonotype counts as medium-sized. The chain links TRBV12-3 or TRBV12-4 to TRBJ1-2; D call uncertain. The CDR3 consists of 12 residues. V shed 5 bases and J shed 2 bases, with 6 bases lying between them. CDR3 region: CASSPWNYGYTF. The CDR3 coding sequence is TGTGCCAGCAGTCCTTGGAACTATGGCTACACCTTC.

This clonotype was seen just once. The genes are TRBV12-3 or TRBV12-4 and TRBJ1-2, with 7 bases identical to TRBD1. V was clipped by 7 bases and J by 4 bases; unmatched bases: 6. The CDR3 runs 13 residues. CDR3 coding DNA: TGTGCCAGCACCGAACAGGGGAGCTATGGCTACACCTTC. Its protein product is CASTEQGSYGYTF.

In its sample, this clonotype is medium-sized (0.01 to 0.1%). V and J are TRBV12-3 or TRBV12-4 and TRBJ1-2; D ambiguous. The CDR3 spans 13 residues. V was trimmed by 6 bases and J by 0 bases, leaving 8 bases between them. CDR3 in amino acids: CASSLNTNYGYTF. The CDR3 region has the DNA TGTGCCAGCAGCCTGAATACTAACTATGGCTACACCTTC.

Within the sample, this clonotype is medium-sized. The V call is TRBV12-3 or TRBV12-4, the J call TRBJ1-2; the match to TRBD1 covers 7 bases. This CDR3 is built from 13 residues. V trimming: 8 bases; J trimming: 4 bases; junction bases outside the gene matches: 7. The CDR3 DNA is TGTGCCAGCCACAGGGGCGCGGGCTATGGCTACACCTTC. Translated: CASHRGAGYGYTF.

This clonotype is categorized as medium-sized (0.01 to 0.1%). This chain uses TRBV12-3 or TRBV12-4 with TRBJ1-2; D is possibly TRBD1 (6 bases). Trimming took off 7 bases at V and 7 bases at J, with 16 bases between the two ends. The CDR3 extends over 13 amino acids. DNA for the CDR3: TGTGCCAGCACCATCCTTCAGGGGCCTGGCTACACCTTC. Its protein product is CASTILQGPGYTF.